This is a list of T cell receptor beta chains from one sample in a study of T cell responses to AZD1222 COVID-19 vaccine. The table came from immunoSEQ multiplex PCR; TCRdb's copy has only in-frame clones and leaves some out. The table has 86,000 or so clones, about 86% seen once. Material: peripheral blood, obtained 28 days after the second AZD1222 dose. The source is an adult who received the AZD1222 COVID-19 vaccine. CDR3s include the opening cysteine and the closing phenylalanine or tryptophan. The D gene is left open where the match is weak. For some rows the clone size is stated as once, few or many, or as a class when expanded; others skip it.

>TRBV5-4|TRBJ2-1|-|-
CASSLGSHLGGYEQFF
TGTGCCAGCAGCTTGGGATCCCACCTTGGCGGATATGAGCAGTTCTTC
>TRBV24-1|TRBJ2-2|-|TRBD1
CATGTGGVGELFF
TGTGCCACTGGGACAGGGGGAGTCGGGGAGCTGTTTTTT
>TRBV7-6|TRBJ2-1|-|TRBD2
CASSLASSSGVYNEQFF
TGTGCCAGCAGCTTAGCCTCATCTAGCGGTGTCTACAATGAGCAGTTCTTC
>TRBV6-5|TRBJ1-2|-|-
CASTPGNMRGYTF
TGTGCCAGCACCCCAGGGAACATGAGGGGCTACACCTTC
>TRBV11-3|TRBJ2-3|-|-
CASSSRAGDTQYF
TGTGCCAGCAGCTCTCGGGCTGGAGATACGCAGTATTTT
>TRBV6-9|TRBJ1-5|-|-
CASSPPEGHSNQPQHF
TGTGCCAGCAGTCCCCCCGAGGGACATAGCAATCAGCCCCAGCATTTT
>TRBV5-1|TRBJ2-2|-|TRBD1
CATGSGQGSTGELFF
TGCGCCACTGGTTCGGGACAGGGATCCACCGGGGAGCTGTTTTTT
>TRBV4-1|TRBJ2-3|-|TRBD2
CASSSLAGIVTDTQYF
TGCGCCAGCAGCTCTCTAGCGGGGATCGTCACAGATACGCAGTATTTT
>TRBV19|TRBJ1-2|-|-
CATTYTEQDGYTF
TGTGCCACTACATACACGGAGCAGGACGGCTACACCTTC
>TRBV3-1/TRBV3-2|TRBJ1-2|few|-
CASSRQEGSYGYTF
TGTGCCAGCAGCCGACAGGAGGGCTCCTATGGCTACACCTTC
>TRBV4-2|TRBJ2-3|-|-
CASSQEVGGRKDTQYF
TGTGCCAGCAGCCAAGAAGTGGGGGGGCGGAAAGATACGCAGTATTTT
>TRBV28|TRBJ2-2|-|-
CASSLTGNTGELFF
TGTGCCAGCAGTCTCACAGGAAACACCGGGGAGCTGTTTTTT
>TRBV23-1|TRBJ2-7|few|TRBD2
CASSHSGREGPYEQYF
TGCGCCAGCAGTCATTCGGGTCGGGAGGGCCCCTACGAGCAGTACTTC
>TRBV11-2|TRBJ1-2|-|-
CASSRGVGTGYTF
TGTGCCAGCAGCCGAGGGGTGGGGACTGGCTACACCTTC
>TRBV11-3|TRBJ2-3|-|TRBD2
CASSRTSRGTQYF
TGTGCCAGCAGCCGGACTAGCCGGGGCACGCAGTATTTT
>TRBV15|TRBJ1-1|-|-
CATSRAGPLNTEAFF
TGTGCCACCAGCAGAGCGGGTCCTTTGAACACTGAAGCTTTCTTT
>TRBV11-1|TRBJ2-5|-|-
CASSLGAQKTQYF
TGTGCCAGCAGCTTAGGGGCCCAAAAGACCCAGTACTTC
>TRBV6-5|TRBJ2-7|-|-
CASSYGENYEQYF
TGTGCCAGCAGTTACGGAGAGAACTACGAGCAGTACTTC
>TRBV6-5|TRBJ1-5|-|-
CASGDGGGNQPQHF
TGTGCCAGCGGGGACGGAGGGGGCAATCAGCCCCAGCATTTT
>TRBV19|TRBJ1-4|-|TRBD1
CASSIRTGQGATNEKLFF
TGTGCCAGTAGTATCAGGACGGGACAGGGGGCAACTAATGAAAAACTGTTTTTT
>TRBV2|TRBJ2-5|-|-
CASSPVTGPGTQYF
TGTGCCAGCAGTCCCGTGACAGGCCCGGGGACCCAGTACTTC
>TRBV5-1|TRBJ2-1|-|TRBD2
CASSLDLAGGYNEQFF
TGCGCCAGCAGCTTGGATCTAGCGGGGGGTTACAATGAGCAGTTCTTC
>TRBV6-1|TRBJ1-1|-|-
CASSEARGISTEAFF
TGTGCCAGCAGTGAAGCGAGGGGGATTTCCACTGAAGCTTTCTTT
>TRBV7-9|TRBJ1-6|-|-
CASSLVGISPLHF
TGTGCCAGCAGCTTAGTGGGGATTTCACCCCTCCACTTT
>TRBV7-2|TRBJ1-2|once|-
CASSSGWAYGYTF
TGTGCCAGCAGCTCCGGGTGGGCCTATGGCTACACCTTC